This note documents a single T cell receptor beta chain sequence. The entry originates in a study of T cell clonotyping in hematopoietic cell transplantation. The CDR3 totals 15 residues. Libraries were prepared by immunoSEQ multiplex PCR; TCRdb keeps only in-frame clonotypes and omits some of them. The sample lists 9,900 or so clones, about four fifths occurring once. The rearrangement joins TRBV21-1 to TRBJ2-7; the listed D gene, TRBD1, was not tested against the DNA. TRBV21-1 is a pseudogene segment. This sample comprised PBMCs, obtained 30 days after allogeneic stem cell transplant. This receptor was taken from a female patient in her 40s who had an allogeneic stem cell transplant from a related donor, so T cells may come from the graft donor. Some clones in this sample may be carry-over from other donors' samples. CDR3 nucleotide sequence: TGTGCCAGCACCCTGGGGGACAGGGGGCCCCACGAGCAGTACTTC. Translated, it gives CASTLGDRGPHEQYF.